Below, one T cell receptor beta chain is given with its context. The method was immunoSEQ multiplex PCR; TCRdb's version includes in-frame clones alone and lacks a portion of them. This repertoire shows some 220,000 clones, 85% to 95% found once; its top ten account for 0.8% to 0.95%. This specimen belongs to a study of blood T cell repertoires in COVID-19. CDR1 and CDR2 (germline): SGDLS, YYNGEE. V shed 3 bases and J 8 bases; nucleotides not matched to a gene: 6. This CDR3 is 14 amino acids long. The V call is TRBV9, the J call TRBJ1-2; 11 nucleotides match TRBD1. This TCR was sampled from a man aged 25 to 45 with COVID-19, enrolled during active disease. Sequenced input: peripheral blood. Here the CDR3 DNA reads TGTGCCAGCAGCGGCGGACAGGGGGCGGAGGGCTACACCTTC. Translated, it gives CASSGGQGAEGYTF. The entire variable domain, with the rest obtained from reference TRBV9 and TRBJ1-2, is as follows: DSGVTQTPKHLITATGQRVTLRCSPRSGDLSVYWYQQSLDQGLQFLIQYYNGEERAKGNILERFSAQQFPDLHSELNLSSLELGDSALYFCASSGGQGAEGYTFGSGTRLTVV.